A single sample gave rise to the 26 T cell receptor beta chains below, sequenced in a study of a mutant IDH1 vaccine in newly diagnosed glioma. No antigen has been assigned to these receptors. Sample time point: week 23, last vaccination. A 20-mer mutant IDH1 peptide at 300 ug was injected subcutaneously with topical imiquimod. Clones were read by immunoSEQ multiplex PCR, and TCRdb kept only the in-frame ones, dropping some. The data contain roughly 60,000 clones, approximately 85% of them singletons. The specimen comprised PBMCs, sampled from a glioma patient whose treatment included an IDH1 peptide vaccine. The source is a man aged 25 to 40 with glioma.

V gene TRBV13 combines with J gene TRBJ1-1, with D possibly matching TRBD1 (6 bases). This CDR3 region has 17 residues. Germline V CDR1 and CDR2: PRHDT, FYEKMQ (reference sequence). Between the trimmed V and J ends, which lost 1 base and 5 bases, there was a span of 20 bases. CDR3: CASSLALQGSEGTEAFF. In DNA form, the CDR3 reads TGTGCCAGCAGCTTAGCCCTACAGGGTTCGGAGGGAACTGAAGCTTTCTTT.

V usage is TRBV6-5 and J usage is TRBJ1-5, with 11 bases fitting TRBD1. Trimming removed 5 bases from V and 5 bases from J; junction bases left unmatched: 5. Germline loops: CDR1 MNHEY, CDR2 SVGAGI. The CDR3 has 15 residues. The DNA of the CDR3 is TGTGCCAGCAGTAAGGACAGGGGGCTCTATCAGCCCCAGCATTTT. This sequence encodes CASSKDRGLYQPQHF.

The J gene is TRBJ1-3, the V gene TRBV6-5; the D gene is possibly TRBD1 (6 bases). V was trimmed by 2 bases and J by 0 bases, leaving 8 bases between them. The CDR3 is 15 residues long. The germline V gene encodes CDR1 MNHEY and CDR2 SVGAGI. CDR3 DNA sequence: TGTGCCAGCAGTTACAAGGGGGTCTCTGGAAACACCATATATTTT. Translating gives CASSYKGVSGNTIYF.

The chain couples TRBV5-1 to TRBJ2-3; TRBD1 is a possible D gene (6 bases). The V and J ends lost 4 bases and 0 bases respectively, with 15 bases between them. The CDR3 is 16 residues long. The V gene's germline CDR1 is SGHRS and CDR2 YFSETQ. Here the CDR3 reads CASSPGELRSTDTQYF. CDR3 in DNA: TGCGCCAGCAGCCCAGGGGAGTTACGCAGCACAGATACGCAGTATTTT.

V is TRBV5-4 and J is TRBJ2-1, with 9 bases lining up with TRBD2. The germline V gene has CDR1 SGHNT and CDR2 YYREEE (reference sequence). The junction had 6 bases not matched to a gene; V was cut back by 0 bases and J by 8 bases. The CDR3 consists of 15 residues. In DNA, the CDR3 is TGTGCCAGCAGCTTGGAGGATAGCGGGGGCGATGAGCAGTTCTTC. Protein product: CASSLEDSGGDEQFF.

A few counts support this clone. The V and J genes are TRBV25-1 and TRBJ1-4, with D hard to call. V was cut by 1 base and J by 5 bases, with 11 bases left in between. The CDR3 consists of 15 residues. Germline V CDR1 and CDR2: MGHDK, SYGVNS. CDR3 region: CASSEWGGRNEKLFF. The CDR3 region has the DNA TGTGCCAGCAGTGAATGGGGAGGTCGCAATGAAAAACTGTTTTTT.

CDR3 DNA sequence: TGTGCCAGTAGTATAGCCGGGACAGGGTCCGACGAGCAGTACTTC. Protein product: CASSIAGTGSDEQYF. This sequence joins TRBV19 and TRBJ2-7, with TRBD1 matching 9 bases. The length of the CDR3 is 15 residues. With V trimmed by 1 base and J by 5 bases, 6 bases remained unmatched. Per germline, CDR1 LNHDA and CDR2 SQIVND (reference sequence).

This clone occurred a few times. The chain carries TRBV7-9 and TRBJ1-1, with D tentatively TRBD1 (5 bases). CDR1 is SEHNR and CDR2 is FQNEAQ in the germline V gene (reference sequence). Trimming took 3 bases from V and 1 from J, leaving 12 bases between them. This CDR3 is 15 amino acids long. The chain's CDR3 is CASSLGRDWNTEAFF. The DNA for the CDR3 is TGTGCCAGCAGCTTGGGACGGGACTGGAACACTGAAGCTTTCTTT.

V and J are TRBV7-9 and TRBJ2-1; perhaps TRBD1 as D (5 bases). Per germline, CDR1 SEHNR and CDR2 FQNEAQ (reference sequence). CDR3 length equals 14 residues. The V gene lost 5 bases and the J gene lost 1 base, with 9 bases spanning the gap. CDR3 region: CASSAGKSYNEQFF. The CDR3 nucleotides read TGTGCCAGCAGCGCAGGGAAGTCCTACAATGAGCAGTTCTTC.

V and J are TRBV11-2 and TRBJ1-4; 7 bases match TRBD1. The CDR3 sequence is 18 residues long. V shed 5 bases and J 1 base; nucleotides not matched to a gene: 13. CDR1 is SGHAT, CDR2 FQNNGV, per germline. As DNA, the CDR3 is TGTGCCAGCAGCACAAGCCGCGGGACAGAGGAAACTAATGAAAAACTGTTTTTT. This sequence encodes CASSTSRGTEETNEKLFF.

The gene calls are TRBV12-5 and TRBJ2-1; unclear D gene. Germline-derived CDR1 and CDR2 are LGHNT and FRNRAP. This CDR3 is built from 17 residues. V was shortened by 2 bases and J by 0 bases, with 14 bases between the two germline ends. CDR3: CASGLRRHNNSYNEQFF. CDR3 in DNA: TGTGCTAGTGGTTTGCGGAGACATAATAACTCCTACAATGAGCAGTTCTTC.

V is TRBV4-1 and J is TRBJ1-5; the match to TRBD1 covers 9 bases. The CDR3 is 16 amino acids. Germline V CDR1 and CDR2: MGHRA, YSYEKL. V lost 1 base, J lost 8 bases, and 9 bases stayed unmatched. The CDR3 DNA reads TGCGCCAGCAGCCAAGTACCGGGACAGGGCGGGGAGCCCCAGCATTTT. Translated: CASSQVPGQGGEPQHF.

V is TRBV11-3 and J is TRBJ2-2; 14 bases line up with TRBD2. Trimming at V came to 5 bases and at J to 4 bases, leaving 9 bases not matched to a gene. CDR1 is SGHNT, CDR2 YENEEA, per germline. CDR3 length equals 18 residues. CDR3 in DNA: TGTGCCAGCAGCCCGAGACTAGCGGGGGGGCTGGGCACCGGGGAGCTGTTTTTT. This encodes CASSPRLAGGLGTGELFF.

This clone has more than one count but fewer than ten. V usage is TRBV11-2 and J usage is TRBJ1-1, with D possibly TRBD1 on 6 matching bases. V lost 4 bases and J lost 4, with 13 bases in between. Per the germline V gene, CDR1 is SGHAT and CDR2 is FQNNGV. The CDR3 loop spans 14 amino acids. The CDR3 region has the DNA TGTGCCAGCAGCTCCCGGGACACGCGCACTGAAGCTTTCTTT. Translating it yields CASSSRDTRTEAFF.

The chain has TRBV18 and TRBJ1-4; a possible D gene is TRBD1 (5 bases). The CDR3 has 16 amino acids. CDR1 is KGHSH, CDR2 LQKENI, per germline. The ends were cut back, 5 bases at V and 8 bases at J, with 21 bases in the middle. This CDR3 is CASSESTGTRGEKLFF. DNA of the CDR3: TGTGCCAGCTCAGAATCCACCGGGACCCGCGGGGAAAAACTGTTTTTT. The full variable domain, in which reference TRBV18 and TRBJ1-4 provide the parts outside the CDR3, is NAGVMQNPRHLVRRRGQEARLRCSPMKGHSHVYWYRQLPEEGLKFMVYLQKENIIDESGMPKERFSAEFPKEGPSILRIQQVVRGDSAAYFCASSESTGTRGEKLFFGSGTQLSVL.

This clone was found a few times. The chain is built from TRBV19 and TRBJ1-1, with 7 positions matching TRBD1. There are 14 residues in the CDR3. Looked up from germline, CDR1 is LNHDA and CDR2 is SQIVND (reference sequence). V shed 8 bases and J 1 base; nucleotides not matched to a gene: 7. CDR3 in amino acids: CASRPGTANTEAFF. The CDR3 region has the DNA TGTGCCAGTCGACCTGGGACAGCGAACACTGAAGCTTTCTTT.

This rearrangement joins TRBV27 to TRBJ2-2; D is perhaps TRBD1 (6 bases). In germline, CDR1 is MNHEY, CDR2 SMNVEV (reference sequence). V was shortened by 3 bases and J by 9 bases, with 14 bases between the two germline ends. This CDR3 region has 14 residues. The CDR3 here is CASSFRDTNRELFF. The CDR3 DNA reads as TGTGCCAGCAGTTTCCGGGACACCAACCGGGAGCTGTTTTTT.

A note on this clone: This CDR3 is also generated by other DNA sequences in the sample. The gene calls are TRBV5-1 and TRBJ1-6; D is uncertain. Germline assignment: CDR1 SGHRS and CDR2 YFSETQ. Deletions cut 0 bases from V and 0 bases from J, with 7 bases between. This CDR3 spans 16 amino acids. DNA for the CDR3: TGCGCCAGCAGCTTGGGTGGGAGCTCCTATAATTCACCCCTCCACTTT. Its translation: CASSLGGSSYNSPLHF. The complete variable domain, with remaining parts taken from reference TRBV5-1 and TRBJ1-6, reads KAGVTQTPRYLIKTRGQQVTLSCSPISGHRSVSWYQQTPGQGLQFLFEYFSETQRNKGNFPGRFSGRQFSNSRSEMNVSTLELGDSALYLCASSLGGSSYNSPLHFGNGTRLTVT.

The chain has TRBV6-5 and TRBJ1-1; 8 positions match TRBD1. Looked up from germline, CDR1 is MNHEY and CDR2 is SVGAGI. The ends lost 0 bases at V and 4 bases at J; junction bases unmatched: 4. The CDR3 consists of 15 residues. CDR3 coding DNA: TGTGCCAGCAGTTACTCGAACAGGGGGATCACTGAAGCTTTCTTT. Protein: CASSYSNRGITEAFF.

V usage is TRBV5-6 and J usage is TRBJ2-5; D unresolved. The germline V gene has CDR1 SGHDT and CDR2 YYEEEE. Trimming left V 0 bases short and J 11 bases short, with 14 bases between. This CDR3 contains 13 residues. Here the CDR3 reads CASSLGPNTGQYF. In nucleotides, the CDR3 is TGTGCCAGCAGCTTGGGGCCGAACACTGGGCAGTACTTC.

This chain joins TRBV30 and TRBJ2-7, with D possibly being TRBD2 (6 bases). Trimming took 3 bases from V and 2 from J, leaving 14 bases between them. Per the germline V gene, CDR1 is GTSNPN and CDR2 is SVGIG (reference sequence). The CDR3 runs to 14 residues. The CDR3 coding sequence is TGTGCCTGGAGGATTTACGGGGGTACCTACGAGCAGTACTTC. It is translated as CAWRIYGGTYEQYF. Using reference TRBV30 and TRBJ2-7 for the parts outside the CDR3, the full variable domain is SQTIHQWPATLVQPVGSPLSLECTVEGTSNPNLYWYRQAAGRGLQLLFYSVGIGQISSEVPQNLSASRPQDRQFILSSKKLLLSDSGFYLCAWRIYGGTYEQYFGPGTRLTVT.

With respect to this clone: At one end the junction does not follow the germline gene, possibly because of a read error. This rearrangement joins TRBV5-1 to TRBJ1-6; 10 bases map to TRBD1. CDR3 size: 16 residues. CDR1 is SGHRS and CDR2 is YFSETQ in the germline V gene. CDR3 nucleotides: TGCGCCAGCAGCTTCGGGACAGGGGCCTACAATTCACCCCTCCACTTT. It is translated as CASSFGTGAYNSPLHF.

Only one count was recorded for this clone. The rearrangement links TRBV15 to TRBJ2-1; D may be TRBD1 (5 bases). Trimming stripped 4 bases from V and 7 bases from J, with 20 bases between. Germline V CDR1 and CDR2: LNHNV, YYDKDF (reference sequence). CDR3 length: 16 amino acids. The CDR3 region has the DNA TGTGCCACCAGCACCCCTTTTCGTCAAGGGGCGAATGAGCAGTTCTTC. Amino acids: CATSTPFRQGANEQFF. The entire variable domain, with the rest obtained from reference TRBV15 and TRBJ2-1, is as follows: DAMVIQNPRYQVTQFGKPVTLSCSQTLNHNVMYWYQQKSSQAPKLLFHYYDKDFNNEADTPDNFQSRRPNTSFCFLDIRSPGLGDTAMYLCATSTPFRQGANEQFFGPGTRLTVL.

This chain connects TRBV20-1 to TRBJ1-4, with a weak D call TRBD1 (5 bases). Germline values: CDR1 DFQATT, CDR2 SNEGSKA (reference sequence). The ends were cut back, 7 bases at V and 8 bases at J, with 11 bases in the middle. CDR3 size: 11 residues. The CDR3 DNA reads TGCAGTGTCACCCGGGGGGAAAAACTGTTTTTT. The encoded protein is CSVTRGEKLFF.

J is TRBJ2-2 and V is TRBV29-1, with a tentative D call TRBD2 (5 bases). This CDR3 has 12 residues. The V gene lost 7 bases and the J gene lost 4 bases, with 10 bases spanning the gap. The germline CDR1 and CDR2 sequences are SQVTM and ANQGSEA. The CDR3 sequence: CSGRGSTGELFF. The DNA for the CDR3 is TGCAGCGGGCGTGGGAGCACCGGGGAGCTGTTTTTT.

V usage is TRBV5-1 and J usage is TRBJ1-2; D is uncertain. The CDR3 has 13 amino acids. The V end was cut by 0 bases, the J end by 8 bases, with 11 bases between. The germline V gene has CDR1 SGHRS and CDR2 YFSETQ. CDR3: CASSLGGQEGYTF. CDR3 sequence (DNA): TGCGCCAGCAGCTTGGGCGGGCAGGAAGGCTACACCTTC. Complete variable domain (other parts from reference TRBV5-1 and TRBJ1-2): KAGVTQTPRYLIKTRGQQVTLSCSPISGHRSVSWYQQTPGQGLQFLFEYFSETQRNKGNFPGRFSGRQFSNSRSEMNVSTLELGDSALYLCASSLGGQEGYTFGSGTRLTVV.